These 28 T cell receptor beta chains originate from one sample sequenced in a study of blood T cell repertoires in COVID-19. Assay: immunoSEQ multiplex PCR; the TCRdb copy retains only in-frame clones and omits some. The sample contains under 150,000 clones, around nine tenths of which appear only once. The sequencing sample was made of peripheral blood. The receptors derive from a human donor in a cohort sampled during active COVID-19.

The rearrangement uses TRBV7-9 and TRBJ1-1; TRBD1 is a possible D gene (6 bases). The CDR3 loop spans 13 amino acids. Trimming took off 5 bases at V and 3 bases at J, with 10 bases between the two ends. Germline V gene lookup returns CDR1 SEHNR and CDR2 FQNEAQ (reference sequence). CDR3 sequence (DNA): TGTGCCAGCAGCGTGGACAGACACACTGAAGCTTTCTTT. It codes for CASSVDRHTEAFF.

V usage is TRBV5-1 and J usage is TRBJ1-1; TRBD1 might be the D (6 bases). Germline CDR1 SGHRS, CDR2 YFSETQ. The V and J ends lost 0 bases and 4 bases respectively, with 13 bases between them. This CDR3 has 15 amino acids. CDR3 nucleotide sequence: TGCGCCAGCAGCTTGGGGGACATAGGGCCCACTGAAGCTTTCTTT. Translated, it gives CASSLGDIGPTEAFF. Full variable domain (remainder filled in from reference TRBV5-1 and TRBJ1-1): KAGVTQTPRYLIKTRGQQVTLSCSPISGHRSVSWYQQTPGQGLQFLFEYFSETQRNKGNFPGRFSGRQFSNSRSEMNVSTLELGDSALYLCASSLGDIGPTEAFFGQGTRLTVV.

The genes are TRBV28 and TRBJ2-1, with 7 bases lining up with TRBD2. Germline V lookup: CDR1 MDHEN, CDR2 SYDVKM. This CDR3 spans 14 amino acids. After removal of 10 bases from V and 0 bases from J, the junction contained 6 bases not matched to a gene. This chain's CDR3 is CATSAGPSYNEQFF. The CDR3 DNA reads TGTGCCACCTCAGCGGGACCCTCCTACAATGAGCAGTTCTTC.

V usage is TRBV5-1 and J usage is TRBJ2-3, with D perhaps matching TRBD2 (6 bases). The germline gives CDR1 SGHRS, CDR2 YFSETQ. V was pared by 6 bases and J by 4 bases, with 21 bases between. The CDR3 runs to 16 residues. CDR3 amino acids: CASTRGAGGHADTQYF. CDR3 DNA: TGCGCCAGCACCCGAGGCGCAGGAGGGCATGCAGATACGCAGTATTTT.

The chain couples TRBV13 to TRBJ2-1, with 8 bases that match TRBD1. CDR1 PRHDT and CDR2 FYEKMQ come from the germline V gene (reference sequence). The CDR3 totals 16 residues. J was trimmed by 1 base and V by 4 bases; bases with no gene match: 6. In DNA form, the CDR3 reads TGTGCCAGCAGCTACGACGACAGGGGATCCTACAATGAGCAGTTCTTC. Residues: CASSYDDRGSYNEQFF. The full variable domain, completed using reference TRBV13 and TRBJ2-1, is AAGVIQSPRHLIKEKRETATLKCYPIPRHDTVYWYQQGPGQDPQFLISFYEKMQSDKGSIPDRFSAQQFSDYHSELNMSSLELGDSALYFCASSYDDRGSYNEQFFGPGTRLTVL.

The J gene is TRBJ1-5, the V gene TRBV4-1; no clear D gene. Germline values: CDR1 MGHRA, CDR2 YSYEKL. The CDR3 length is 16 residues. V lost 0 bases, J lost 7 bases, and 16 bases lay in between. The CDR3 DNA is TGCGCCAGCAGCCAAGACATGGGAGCGGGAGGACAGCCCCAGCATTTT. Translation gives CASSQDMGAGGQPQHF.

V and J are TRBV27 and TRBJ1-5; D possibly corresponds to TRBD1 (6 bases). The V end lost 2 bases, the J end lost 5 bases, and 10 bases lay between the germline ends. The CDR3 extends over 14 amino acids. CDR1 MNHEY and CDR2 SMNVEV come from the germline V gene (reference sequence). CDR3 sequence reads: CASSLRGSYQPQHF. In DNA form, the CDR3 reads TGTGCCAGCAGTTTAAGGGGGTCGTATCAGCCCCAGCATTTT.

The CDR3 DNA follows: TGTGCCAGCAGCCAAGATATATTGGCGACAGCCACTGAAGCTTTCTTT. Translation: CASSQDILATATEAFF. The rearrangement links TRBV4-2 to TRBJ1-1; D is possibly TRBD1 (5 bases). The CDR3 consists of 16 residues. Germline V lookup: CDR1 LGHNA, CDR2 YNFKEQ. The V and J ends lost 0 bases and 4 bases respectively, with 15 bases between them.

The chain carries TRBV5-5 and TRBJ2-3, with 7 bases fitting TRBD1. V gave up 7 bases and J gave up 4 bases; unmatched junction bases: 12. The CDR3 runs 15 residues. CDR1 is SGHKS and CDR2 is YYEKEE in the germline V gene (reference sequence). The CDR3 bases are TGTGCCAGCTCCGCACGAGAGGGGGCGTCAGATACGCAGTATTTT. Its translation is CASSAREGASDTQYF. Combining the CDR3 with reference TRBV5-5 and TRBJ2-3 gives the whole variable domain DAGVTQSPTHLIKTRGQQVTLRCSPISGHKSVSWYQQVLGQGPQFIFQYYEKEERGRGNFPDRFSARQFPNYSSELNVNALLLGDSALYLCASSAREGASDTQYFGPGTRLTVL.

The V and J genes are TRBV19 and TRBJ2-4, with TRBD1 identical over 9 bases. The CDR3 sequence is 16 residues long. V trimming: 6 bases; J trimming: 8 bases; junction bases outside the gene matches: 14. Germline CDR1 LNHDA, CDR2 SQIVND (reference sequence). CDR3 sequence (DNA): TGTGCCAGTAGCGATACAGGGGGCCCCAAGGAGGACATTCAGTACTTC. Translation gives CASSDTGGPKEDIQYF.

The V gene is TRBV6-5, the J gene TRBJ2-1, with a weak D call TRBD1 (6 bases). CDR3 length: 15 amino acids. Germline V gene data show CDR1 as MNHEY and CDR2 as SVGAGI. V shed 6 bases and J shed 0 bases, with 12 bases lying between them. The CDR3 spells CASRPDRTSYNEQFF. CDR3 in DNA: TGTGCCAGCAGACCTGACAGGACCTCCTACAATGAGCAGTTCTTC.

The chain combines TRBV5-1 with TRBJ1-5, with 8 bases identical to TRBD1. V trimming: 0 bases; J trimming: 2 bases; junction bases outside the gene matches: 7. Looked up from germline, CDR1 is SGHRS and CDR2 is YFSETQ. The length of the CDR3 is 17 residues. CDR3 residues: CASSLAPTGEGNQPQHF. DNA of the CDR3: TGCGCCAGCAGCTTGGCGCCGACAGGGGAAGGCAATCAGCCCCAGCATTTT. Full variable domain (rest looked up from reference TRBV5-1 and TRBJ1-5): KAGVTQTPRYLIKTRGQQVTLSCSPISGHRSVSWYQQTPGQGLQFLFEYFSETQRNKGNFPGRFSGRQFSNSRSEMNVSTLELGDSALYLCASSLAPTGEGNQPQHFGDGTRLSIL.

This sequence joins TRBV28 and TRBJ2-7; weak D call: TRBD1 (6 bases). The CDR3 totals 17 residues. Per the germline V gene, CDR1 is MDHEN and CDR2 is SYDVKM. V shed 5 bases and J shed 6 bases, with 26 bases lying between them. The CDR3 bases are TGTGCCAGCAGTACCTTATCTCGGAGGACAGTTCTGTCCGAGCAGTACTTC. This encodes CASSTLSRRTVLSEQYF.

The chain recombines TRBV18 with TRBJ2-7; D is uncertain. This CDR3 has 15 residues. Trimming cost V 1 base and J 1 base, with 11 bases left between them. The V gene's germline CDR1 is KGHSH and CDR2 LQKENI. CDR3 region: CASSPRASRSYEQYF. CDR3 bases: TGTGCCAGCTCACCACGGGCAAGTCGTTCCTACGAGCAGTACTTC.

This chain connects TRBV4-2 to TRBJ2-1; maybe TRBD2 (5 bases). The germline gives CDR1 LGHNA, CDR2 YNFKEQ. V lost 0 bases and J 6 bases, leaving 18 bases between the germline ends. CDR3 length: 17 residues. CDR3 DNA: TGTGCCAGCAGCCAAGATATGACCCCTCGGAGCGGCAATGAGCAGTTCTTC. This codes for CASSQDMTPRSGNEQFF.

The table lists this clone with a few counts. The rearrangement links TRBV7-3 to TRBJ1-1; tentative D call: TRBD1 (6 bases). With 2 bases removed from V and 2 bases from J, the gap between germline ends came to 9 bases. This CDR3 is 14 amino acids long. The germline V gene encodes CDR1 SGHTA and CDR2 FQGTGA. The CDR3 region has the DNA TGTGCCAGCAGCTTATTAGGGACAAACACTGAAGCTTTCTTT. Protein product: CASSLLGTNTEAFF.

The chain carries TRBV18 and TRBJ2-3; 7 positions agree with TRBD2. Germline CDR1 KGHSH, CDR2 LQKENI. Losses at the gene ends were 0 bases for V and 1 base for J; bases not matched to a gene: 4. CDR3 length: 16 amino acids. CDR3 residues: CASSPPGLAGTDTQYF. The CDR3 DNA reads TGTGCCAGCTCACCACCAGGGCTAGCGGGCACAGATACGCAGTATTTT.

This chain uses TRBV4-2 with TRBJ2-7; 8 nucleotides align to TRBD2. The CDR3 is 15 residues long. Germline CDR1 is LGHNA and CDR2 is YNFKEQ. V was pared by 1 base and J by 4 bases, with 6 bases of the junction left unmatched. The CDR3 DNA reads TGTGCCAGCAGCCAAGGCGGCAGCGGGGGTTACGAGCAGTACTTC. Translated: CASSQGGSGGYEQYF.

The chain carries TRBV5-1 and TRBJ1-6; 7 nucleotides agree with TRBD1. The CDR3 contains 15 residues. V shed 4 bases and J 8 bases; nucleotides not matched to a gene: 9. Germline CDR1 and CDR2: SGHRS and YFSETQ. The CDR3, as DNA: TGCGCCAGCAGCGAACAGGGGTCGAGATATTCACCCCTCCACTTT. Residues: CASSEQGSRYSPLHF.

The chain joins TRBV1 to TRBJ2-7; the table calls TRBD2, which could not be checked here. TRBV1 is a pseudogene locus. The CDR3 length is 16 residues. Written as DNA, the CDR3 is TGCACCAGCAGCCAGGCCCCGACTAGCGGGAGTCTGCAGCAGTACTTC. Protein product: CTSSQAPTSGSLQQYF.

This clone is a singleton in its sample. The chain recombines TRBV4-2 with TRBJ2-7; D ambiguous. CDR1 and CDR2 (germline): LGHNA, YNFKEQ. The V end was cut by 1 base, the J end by 2 bases, with 12 bases between. The CDR3 sequence is 15 residues long. CDR3 amino acids: CASSQGPRTTYEQYF. DNA of the CDR3: TGTGCCAGCAGCCAAGGTCCTAGAACCACCTACGAGCAGTACTTC.

The chain carries TRBV7-2 and TRBJ2-7; D remains unclear. This CDR3 contains 15 residues. Germline CDR1 is SGHTA and CDR2 is FQGNSA. The V and J ends lost 2 bases and 0 bases respectively, with 11 bases between them. CDR3 region: CASSLSPTASYEQYF. As DNA, the CDR3 is TGTGCCAGCAGCTTAAGCCCCACAGCCTCCTACGAGCAGTACTTC.

V usage is TRBV5-6 and J usage is TRBJ1-6, with D possibly TRBD1 on 5 matching bases. The ends were cut back, 0 bases at V and 0 bases at J, with 13 bases in the middle. The CDR3 runs 18 residues. The V gene's germline CDR1 is SGHDT and CDR2 YYEEEE. CDR3 coding DNA: TGTGCCAGCAGCTTGGTAGGGGCCGCCGACTCCTATAATTCACCCCTCCACTTT. Translating it yields CASSLVGAADSYNSPLHF.

This clone was recorded once. The chain is built from TRBV6-5 and TRBJ1-1, with 8 bases aligning to TRBD1. Per germline, CDR1 MNHEY and CDR2 SVGAGI. Trimming at V came to 7 bases and at J to 4 bases, leaving 11 bases not matched to a gene. The CDR3 loop spans 15 amino acids. In DNA, the CDR3 is TGTGCCAGCATTATGACAGGGGAGGGGGGCACTGAAGCTTTCTTT. Protein: CASIMTGEGGTEAFF.

The table lists this clone with a count of one. The chain recombines TRBV4-2 with TRBJ2-7; TRBD2 matches at 7 bases. V gave up 1 base and J gave up 5 bases; unmatched junction bases: 8. Per germline, CDR1 LGHNA and CDR2 YNFKEQ. This CDR3 is 15 amino acids long. The CDR3 DNA reads TGTGCCAGCAGCCAAGTGTTGAGGGAGGGCCACGAGCAGTACTTC. It encodes CASSQVLREGHEQYF.

The chain employs TRBV4-2 and TRBJ2-7; the match to TRBD2 covers 10 bases. The CDR3 sequence is 19 residues long. From germline, CDR1 is LGHNA and CDR2 YNFKEQ. V was pared by 1 base and J by 1 base, with 13 bases of the junction left unmatched. The CDR3 coding sequence is TGTGCCAGCAGCCAAGTGAAGACTAGCGGGTCCTATTGGTCCTACGAGCAGTACTTC. Its translation is CASSQVKTSGSYWSYEQYF.

This chain uses TRBV24-1 with TRBJ2-2; D unresolved. Germline V CDR1 and CDR2: KGHDR, SFDVKD. With 5 bases removed from V and 4 bases from J, the gap between germline ends came to 7 bases. The CDR3 consists of 13 residues. Here the CDR3 DNA reads TGTGCCACCAGTGCTGGAGTCACCGGGGAGCTGTTTTTT. Translating gives CATSAGVTGELFF.

A note on this clone: It differs at one base from a far larger clone, so likely a read error. This chain links TRBV9 with TRBJ2-5, with 8 bases identical to TRBD1. The CDR3 loop spans 15 amino acids. V was clipped by 4 bases and J by 2 bases; unmatched bases: 7. Germline V gene data show CDR1 as SGDLS and CDR2 as YYNGEE. The CDR3 bases are TGTGCCAGCAGCTTCGGACAGGGAGCTCAAGAGACCCAGTACTTC. It translates to CASSFGQGAQETQYF.